The rows below give T cell receptor beta chains drawn from one sample of a study of T cells in Graves' hyperthyroidism and ophthalmopathy. TCRdb passed the multiplex PCR reads through MiXCR, listing each CDR3 protein once. This table holds some 350,000 distinct CDR3 sequences, roughly 15% found once. The specimen sequenced was blood. The source of these receptors is a woman between 55 and 75 years old with Graves' ophthalmopathy. The CDR3 runs from the conserved cysteine through the conserved F or W. The order of the fields is clone size, J gene, CDR3 length, V gene, D gene, CDR3 protein, CDR3 DNA. A D gene is named only where the DNA matches it firmly. Where a row states a size, it is once, few, many or the class of an expanded clone; other rows omit it.

>-|TRBJ1-1|13|TRBV3-1|-
CASSQDRGLVAFF
TGTGCCAGCAGCCAAGATAGAGGGTTAGTAGCTTTCTTT
>many|TRBJ2-1|15|TRBV20-1|TRBD2
CSARDLGTSGNEQFF
TGCAGTGCTAGAGATTTGGGGACTAGCGGGAATGAGCAGTTCTTC
>-|TRBJ2-1|16|TRBV18|-
CASSPPTGRAYNEQFF
TGTGCCAGCTCACCGCCCACAGGGAGGGCCTACAATGAGCAGTTCTTC
>-|TRBJ2-2|14|TRBV28|TRBD1
CASRNQGASGELFF
TGTGCCAGCAGGAACCAGGGGGCGTCCGGGGAGCTGTTTTTT
>-|TRBJ1-1|12|TRBV29-1|-
CSARDKNTEAFF
TGCAGCGCCCGGGACAAGAACACTGAAGCTTTCTTT
>many|TRBJ2-5|11|TRBV7-8|-
CASSKWETQYF
TGTGCCAGCAGCAAGTGGGAGACCCAGTACTTC
>many|TRBJ1-1|15|TRBV5-1|-
CASSFTVGGGTEAFF
TGCGCCAGCAGCTTCACGGTCGGGGGAGGGACTGAAGCTTTCTTT
>-|TRBJ2-4|15|TRBV28|TRBD2
CASSLAGVGKNIQYF
TGTGCCAGCAGTTTAGCGGGAGTGGGTAAAAACATTCAGTACTTC
>many|TRBJ2-6|14|TRBV20-1|-
CSARGVSGANVLTF
TGCAGTGCTAGGGGGGTCTCTGGGGCCAACGTCCTGACTTTC
>few|TRBJ1-1|13|TRBV10-1|-
CASRAGAGTEAFF
TGCGCCAGCAGGGCCGGGGCGGGCACTGAAGCTTTCTTT
>few|TRBJ2-1|14|TRBV6-1|TRBD2
CASRRTSRLNEQFF
TGTGCCAGCAGGAGGACTAGTCGGCTCAATGAGCAGTTCTTC
>many|TRBJ1-5|14|TRBV28|-
CASSPGGGNQPQHF
TGTGCCAGCAGTCCCGGGGGGGGCAATCAGCCCCAGCATTTT
>few|TRBJ1-6|16|TRBV6-1|-
CASSSALQGNNSPLHF
TGTGCCAGCAGTTCCGCCTTGCAAGGGAATAATTCACCCCTCCACTTT
>-|TRBJ1-2|13|TRBV12-3/TRBV12-4|-
CASSLTANYGHTF
TGTGCCAGCAGCCTTACAGCAAACTATGGCCACACCTTC
>-|TRBJ1-2|13|TRBV3-1|-
CASSQAGDYGYAF
TGTGCCAGCAGCCAAGCAGGAGACTATGGCTACGCCTTC
>many|TRBJ1-5|14|TRBV28|-
CASSPGGMPQPQHF
TGTGCCAGCAGTCCCGGCGGGATGCCTCAGCCCCAGCATTTT
>many|TRBJ2-7|17|TRBV28|-
CASSLFGGATGRYEQYF
TGTGCCAGCAGTTTATTTGGGGGGGCGACAGGGCGGTACGAGCAGTACTTC
>many|TRBJ1-1|15|TRBV12-3/TRBV12-4|-
CASSLGAGGNTEAFF
TGTGCCAGCAGTTTAGGGGCCGGGGGGAACACTGAAGCTTTCTTT
>-|TRBJ2-7|19|TRBV13|-
CASSLERAGGTPRSYEQYF
TGTGCCAGCAGCTTAGAAAGGGCCGGGGGGACACCACGCTCATACGAGCAGTACTTC
>-|TRBJ1-5|15|TRBV5-6|-
CASSPGVGRGKPQHF
TGTGCCAGCAGCCCGGGGGTGGGGCGGGGGAAGCCCCAGCATTTT
>-|TRBJ1-4|14|TRBV18|-
CTSSPRTANEKLFF
TGTACCAGCTCACCAAGGACAGCTAATGAAAAACTGTTTTTT
>few|TRBJ1-4|19|TRBV5-8|TRBD1
CASSLPGQGATRTNEKLFF
TGTGCCAGCAGCTTGCCAGGACAGGGGGCTACAAGGACTAATGAAAAACTGTTTTTT
>-|TRBJ2-3|16|TRBV7-9|TRBD2
CASSLVAGARTDTQYF
TGTGCCAGCAGCTTAGTGGCGGGAGCGCGTACAGATACGCAGTATTTT
>many|TRBJ1-1|13|TRBV2|-
CASSDRGGTEAFF
TGTGCCAGCAGTGATAGGGGGGGCACTGAAGCTTTCTTT
>many|TRBJ1-5|13|TRBV28|-
CASSREGRQPQHF
TGTGCCAGCAGTCGGGAGGGTAGGCAGCCCCAGCATTTT
>many|TRBJ2-2|16|TRBV28|TRBD1
CASRTTGGLNTGELFF
TGTGCCAGCAGGACGACAGGGGGATTGAACACCGGGGAGCTGTTTTTT
>many|TRBJ2-3|19|TRBV3-1|-
CASSRRPPLRDLSTDTQYF
TGTGCCAGCAGCCGACGCCCTCCCCTGCGGGACCTAAGCACAGATACGCAGTATTTT
>-|TRBJ2-1|14|TRBV24-1|TRBD1
CATSDREPYNEQFF
TGTGCCACCAGCGACAGGGAGCCCTACAATGAGCAGTTCTTC
>few|TRBJ1-1|13|TRBV15|-
CATGEGVNTEAFF
TGTGCCACCGGCGAGGGGGTGAACACTGAAGCTTTCTTT
>-|TRBJ2-2|15|TRBV19|TRBD2
CASSQSGSIYGELFF
TGTGCCAGTAGTCAGAGCGGGAGTATTTACGGGGAGCTGTTTTTT
>-|TRBJ2-3|16|TRBV5-6|TRBD1
CASSFPQGTSTDTQYF
TGTGCCAGCAGCTTTCCACAGGGGACGAGCACAGATACGCAGTATTTT
>-|TRBJ1-2|12|TRBV20-1|-
CSALQGGDGYTF
TGCAGTGCTCTACAGGGAGGCGATGGCTACACCTTC
>-|TRBJ1-6|16|TRBV7-2|-
CASSLHLGGPGSPLHF
TGTGCCAGCAGCTTACATTTGGGGGGGCCGGGTTCACCCCTCCACTTT
>many|TRBJ2-1|14|TRBV2|TRBD2
CASSELAGSNEQFF
TGTGCCAGCAGTGAATTAGCGGGATCGAATGAGCAGTTCTTC
>many|TRBJ2-3|13|TRBV3-1|-
CASTRRGADTQYF
TGTGCCAGCACCCGGCGAGGAGCAGATACGCAGTATTTT
>few|TRBJ2-7|15|TRBV19|-
CASSIGSGAGYEQYF
TGTGCCAGTAGTATAGGCTCTGGAGCAGGGTACGAGCAGTACTTC
>-|TRBJ2-3|14|TRBV30|TRBD2
CAWSVQAGGGTQYF
TGTGCCTGGAGTGTACAGGCGGGGGGGGGTACGCAGTATTTT
>few|TRBJ1-6|12|TRBV12-3/TRBV12-4|-
CASSLEGWLLHF
TGTGCCAGCAGTTTGGAAGGGTGGCTCCTCCACTTT
>many|TRBJ2-3|16|TRBV20-1|TRBD2
CSARSPRGGDTDTQYF
TGCAGTGCTAGATCACCCCGGGGGGGGGATACAGATACGCAGTATTTT
>few|TRBJ2-1|14|TRBV12-5|-
CASGLVAGKNEQFF
TGTGCTAGTGGTTTGGTAGCAGGGAAGAATGAGCAGTTCTTC
>-|TRBJ2-7|16|TRBV18|TRBD1
CASSLSPDRVDYEQYF
TGTGCCAGCTCACTTTCCCCTGACAGGGTGGATTACGAGCAGTACTTC
>many|TRBJ2-7|16|TRBV5-1|-
CASSLEGGRPTYEQYF
TGCGCCAGCAGCTTGGAGGGGGGTAGGCCCACCTACGAGCAGTACTTC
>-|TRBJ2-3|16|TRBV4-2|TRBD2
CASSPTSGRAADTQCF
TGTGCCAGCAGCCCGACTAGCGGGAGGGCCGCAGATACGCAGTGTTTC
>-|TRBJ2-3|14|TRBV25-1|-
CASTEGRYTDTQYF
TGTGCCAGCACCGAGGGGCGGTACACAGATACGCAGTATTTT
>many|TRBJ1-5|15|TRBV19|TRBD1
CASSSTGWSNQPQHF
TGTGCCAGTAGTTCGACAGGGTGGAGCAATCAGCCCCAGCATTTT
>-|TRBJ2-5|15|TRBV19|-
CASSIPGRGGETQYF
TGTGCCAGTAGTATCCCCGGCAGGGGGGGGGAGACCCAGTACTTC
>many|TRBJ2-3|16|TRBV10-3|-
CAISDVGLAGPDTQYF
TGTGCCATCAGTGACGTGGGACTGGCGGGTCCAGATACGCAGTATTTT
>few|TRBJ2-3|15|TRBV6-4|-
CASRDTAFSTDTQYF
TGTGCCAGCCGGGACACCGCTTTTAGCACAGATACGCAGTATTTT
>many|TRBJ2-3|16|TRBV12-3/TRBV12-4|TRBD2
CASSSYSGRGRDTQYF
TGTGCCAGCAGTTCCTATAGCGGGAGGGGCAGAGATACGCAGTATTTT
>many|TRBJ2-5|15|TRBV20-1|TRBD2
CSARGTSGSGETQYF
TGCAGTGCTAGAGGGACTAGCGGGAGTGGAGAGACCCAGTACTTC
>-|TRBJ1-6|16|TRBV18|-
CASSPQSGSLGSPLHF
TGTGCCAGCTCACCACAAAGCGGATCCTTGGGTTCACCCCTCCACTTT
>many|TRBJ1-5|14|TRBV27|TRBD1
CASSNRGWDQPQHF
TGTGCCAGCAGTAACAGGGGTTGGGATCAGCCCCAGCATTTT
>many|TRBJ2-5|12|TRBV20-1|-
CSARAGRETQYF
TGCAGTGCTAGAGCGGGGAGAGAGACCCAGTACTTC
>few|TRBJ2-7|16|TRBV6-1|TRBD2
CASSWTSGGVAYEQYF
TGTGCCAGCAGTTGGACTAGCGGAGGGGTTGCGTACGAGCAGTACTTC